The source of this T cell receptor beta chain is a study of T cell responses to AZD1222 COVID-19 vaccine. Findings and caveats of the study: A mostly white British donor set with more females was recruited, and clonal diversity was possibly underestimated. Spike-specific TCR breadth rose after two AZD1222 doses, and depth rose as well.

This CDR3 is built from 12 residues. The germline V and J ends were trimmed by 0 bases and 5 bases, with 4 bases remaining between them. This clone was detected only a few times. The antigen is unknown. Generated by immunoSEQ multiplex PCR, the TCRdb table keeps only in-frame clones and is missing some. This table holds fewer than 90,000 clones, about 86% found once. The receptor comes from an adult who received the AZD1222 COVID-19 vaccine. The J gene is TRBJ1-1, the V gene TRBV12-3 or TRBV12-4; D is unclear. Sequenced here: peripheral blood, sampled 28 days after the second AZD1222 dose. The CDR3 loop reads CASSLARTEAFF. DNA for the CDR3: TGTGCCAGCAGTTTAGCCAGGACTGAAGCTTTCTTT.